This T cell receptor beta chain appears in the sequencing data of a study of blood T cell repertoires in COVID-19. Per germline, CDR1 SGDLS and CDR2 YYNGEE. Trimming shortened V by 4 bases and J by 6 bases, and 14 bases separated the two germline ends. This CDR3 comprises 13 residues. Those who participated ranged in age from roughly 18 to 100 years and resided in about two dozen US areas. Self-reported history from a screening survey and questionnaire set each donor's cohort. Original analysis: Reference gene primers were amplified, and this amplification served to estimate nucleated cell counts. Method: immunoSEQ multiplex PCR; TCRdb's copy keeps in-frame clones and lacks some. V and J calls plus clone size are reproduced from that table; the DNA served to infer D and trimming. The table shows more than 300,000 clones, with about 89% occurring only once.

The material sequenced was PBMCs or T cells enriched from blood (not recorded which). This chain uses TRBV9 with TRBJ2-7; TRBD2 might be the D (5 bases). The sequence derives from a man in his forties in a cohort exposed to, infected with or recovered from COVID-19 (not recorded which). CDR3 sequence: CASSQTLGSEQYF. In DNA form, the CDR3 reads TGTGCCAGCAGCCAAACGTTGGGGAGCGAGCAGTACTTC.